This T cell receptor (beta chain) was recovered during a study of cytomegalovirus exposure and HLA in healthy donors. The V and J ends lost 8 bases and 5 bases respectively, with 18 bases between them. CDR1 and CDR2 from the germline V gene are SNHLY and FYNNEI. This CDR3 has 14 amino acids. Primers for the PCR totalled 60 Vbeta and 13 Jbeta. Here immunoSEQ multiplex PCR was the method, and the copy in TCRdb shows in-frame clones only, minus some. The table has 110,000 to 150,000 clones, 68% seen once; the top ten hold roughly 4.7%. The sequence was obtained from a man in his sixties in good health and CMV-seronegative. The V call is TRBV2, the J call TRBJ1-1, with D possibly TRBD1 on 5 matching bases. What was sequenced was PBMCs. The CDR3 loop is CASDPGGAETEAFF. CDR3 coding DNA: TGTGCCAGCGACCCGGGAGGGGCGGAAACTGAAGCTTTCTTT.